This T cell receptor (beta chain) was retrieved from a study of shared clonotypes between healthy human individuals (dated by TCRdb to 2020 to 2022). At the level of the whole study: Three men and two women, aged 18 to 49 years, made up the cohort. The study deeply sequenced blood TCR repertoires of about 5 healthy adults to estimate repertoire size and the extent of clonotype sharing between individuals. To increase sequencing depth and limit assay-specific biases, TCR repertoire library preparation and sequencing were carried out by different laboratories using diverse techniques. Per donor, leukapheresis produced somewhere between about 0.8 and 9 billion PBMCs. General study outcomes and caveats: Only blood was sampled, and tissue TCR repertoires likely differ from those in blood. Because the study included only a small number of donors, the genetic and exposure-history diversity represented was limited. Pairwise subsampling led to the expectation that sequencing depth would affect the degree of clonotype sharing among donors.

Healthy HIV-negative adults with no recently reported acute infections or vaccinations were included as donors. All donors were Caucasian adults living in Nashville, Tennessee, USA. For unsorted samples, roughly 91 million PBMCs were counted, and genomic DNA was extracted using the QIAamp DNA Blood Mini kit. Blood was collected by leukapheresis, and PBMCs were isolated by Ficoll-Histopaque density gradient centrifugation and then cryopreserved in liquid nitrogen vapor phase. CDR1 and CDR2 are read off the germline V gene as MDHEN and SYDVKM. A distance of 20 bases separates the germline ends of V and J, which lose 5 bases and 6 bases respectively. The CDR3 goes from the cysteine to the phenylalanine over 16 residues. The CDR3 DNA has 48 bases and is translated from base 1. As concerns this clone: Its recognized antigen is unknown. No base quality values were provided; no much bigger clone lies one nucleotide off.

TCR CDR3 regions were amplified from genomic DNA by multiplex PCR using the deep immunoSEQ assay. Extracted genomic DNA from each cell subset was spread evenly across all wells of several immunoSEQ 96-well plates, with each plate serving as a replicate. For unsorted PBMC, approximately 290 ng of genomic DNA, equivalent to around 30,000 T cell genomes, went into each replicate PCR. Genomic DNA from unsorted PBMC was sequenced over ten immunoSEQ deep assay plates. Purified libraries were measured with a Qubit 3.0 fluorometer, size-checked on a Bioanalyzer 2100, and measured again with the KAPA Library Quantification kit. Every immunoSEQ 96-well plate was sequenced on a dedicated single-read 150-cycle Illumina NextSeq 550 flow cell. The source study handled its data this way. Because the immunoSEQ output held only junctional sequences and lacked quality scores, the filtering could not match the filtering applied to full-length reads. To assign V/J genes and CDR3, sequences were annotated using PyIR, a Python wrapper for IgBLAST v1.9, with IMGT germline references. Any read was removed if the V/J assignment was weak (E-value above 1e-6), the CDR3 was missing, or the read contained stop codons, out-of-frame junctions, or ambiguous translated residues. V3J clonotypes were defined as sequences sharing an identical inferred V gene, J gene, and CDR3 amino acid sequence. Percentage overlap between repertoires was computed as shared unique clonotypes divided by the size of the smaller repertoire. Richness of each repertoire was evaluated using RTK rarefaction, the Chao1 estimator, and Recon v2.1 estimates of unobserved clonotypes. TCRdb carries this immuneACCESS record with in-frame sequences only. Its versions omit some clonotypes, under half of them owing to an unresolved V gene in the studies checked, with the rest unexplained. Clone size and V and J calls were adopted from that table, with D and trimming inferred from the DNA. The sample table shows about 520,000 clones, and approximately 82% are seen once. The top ten clones comprise more than 10% of the sample.

This TCR came from a woman between 35 and 50 years old in good health. Some clones in this sample may be carry-over from other donors' samples. The rearranged chain carries TRBV28 and TRBJ1-5; matching of 5 bases hints at TRBD1 as the D gene. The sample was PBMCs. The bases read TGTGCCAGCAGTGCTCCGGAATTGGGGGGAAGTCAGCCCCAGCATTTT. Its product reads: CASSAPELGGSQPQHF.